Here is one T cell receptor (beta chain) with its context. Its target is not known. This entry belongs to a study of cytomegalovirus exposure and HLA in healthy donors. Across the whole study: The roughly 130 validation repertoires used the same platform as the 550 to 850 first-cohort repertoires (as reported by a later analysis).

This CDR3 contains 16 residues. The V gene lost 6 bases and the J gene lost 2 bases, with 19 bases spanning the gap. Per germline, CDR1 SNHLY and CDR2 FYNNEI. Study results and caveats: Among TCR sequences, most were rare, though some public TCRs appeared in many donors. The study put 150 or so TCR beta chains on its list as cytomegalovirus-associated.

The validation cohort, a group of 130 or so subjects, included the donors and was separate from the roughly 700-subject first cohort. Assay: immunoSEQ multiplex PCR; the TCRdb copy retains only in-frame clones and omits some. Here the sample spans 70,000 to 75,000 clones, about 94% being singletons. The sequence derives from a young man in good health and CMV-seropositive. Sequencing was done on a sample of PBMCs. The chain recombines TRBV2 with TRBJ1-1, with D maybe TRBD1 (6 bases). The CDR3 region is CASSSGTSSSNTEAFF. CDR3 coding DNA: TGTGCCAGCAGCTCCGGGACATCCTCGAGTAACACTGAAGCTTTCTTT.